This T cell receptor (beta chain) was sequenced in a study of T cells after posttransplantation cyclophosphamide. Clones were read by immunoSEQ multiplex PCR, and TCRdb kept only the in-frame ones, dropping some. The table lists more than 20,000 clones, about 84% of them singletons, with 6.3% in the top ten. The CDR3 contains 15 residues. CDR1 is SGHAT and CDR2 is FQNNGV in the germline V gene. V lost 5 bases, J lost 3 bases, and 4 bases stayed unmatched. This receptor was identified in a woman aged 55-75 years with a blood cancer, CMV-positive, and with a related stem cell donor. This sequence joins TRBV11-2 and TRBJ2-1, with TRBD2 identical over 10 bases. Material for sequencing was PBMCs. In nucleotides, the CDR3 is TGTGCCAGCAGCCGACTAGCGGGCCGCTACAATGAGCAGTTCTTC. Protein product: CASSRLAGRYNEQFF. The full variable domain, completed using reference TRBV11-2 and TRBJ2-1, is EAGVAQSPRYKIIEKRQSVAFWCNPISGHATLYWYQQILGQGPKLLIQFQNNGVVDDSQLPKDRFSAERLKGVDSTLKIQPAKLEDSAVYLCASSRLAGRYNEQFFGPGTRLTVL.